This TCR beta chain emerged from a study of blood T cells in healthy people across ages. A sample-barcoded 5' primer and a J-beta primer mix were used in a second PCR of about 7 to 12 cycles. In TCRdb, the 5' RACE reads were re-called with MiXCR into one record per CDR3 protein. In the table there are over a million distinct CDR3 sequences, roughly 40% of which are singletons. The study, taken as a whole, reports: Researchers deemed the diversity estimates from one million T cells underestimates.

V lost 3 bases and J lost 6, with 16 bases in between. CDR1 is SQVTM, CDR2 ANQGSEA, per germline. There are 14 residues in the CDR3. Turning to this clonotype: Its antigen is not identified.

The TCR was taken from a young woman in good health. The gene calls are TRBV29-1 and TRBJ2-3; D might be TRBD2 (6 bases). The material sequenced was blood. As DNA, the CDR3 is TGCAGCGTTGAGTTAGCAGGTGGAGGGGATACGCAGTATTTT. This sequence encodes CSVELAGGGDTQYF.